This TCR beta chain was identified in a study of read filtering for tumor transcriptome and immune sequencing. Regarding this clonotype: Its cognate antigen is unknown. At one end the junction does not follow the germline gene, possibly because of a read error.

This CDR3 is 13 amino acids long. CDR1 SGHAT and CDR2 FQNNGV come from the germline V gene. General study points: Correlation between methods rose after single-read clonotypes were removed.

From roughly 0.4 ug of RNA, a library with molecular barcoded alpha/delta and beta/gamma adaptors was made. TCRdb ran MiXCR on the reads and lists one entry per CDR3 protein. This table has 25,000 or so distinct CDR3 sequences, roughly 19% appearing once. Sequencing input: a population of CD138-negative cells sorted from bone marrow. This chain connects TRBV11-2 to TRBJ1-1, with D perhaps matching TRBD1 (6 bases). The clonotype was recovered from a donor aged 40 or older with multiple myeloma. The DNA of the CDR3 is TGCGCCAGCATCTTAGGGGGTGACATTGCAGCTTTCTTT. Translated: CASILGGDIAAFF. Full variable domain (remainder filled in from reference TRBV11-2 and TRBJ1-1): EAGVAQSPRYKIIEKRQSVAFWCNPISGHATLYWYQQILGQGPKLLIQFQNNGVVDDSQLPKDRFSAERLKGVDSTLKIQPAKLEDSAVYLCASILGGDIAAFFGQGTRLTVV.